Below, 8 T cell receptor beta chains from the same sample are listed, as sequenced in a study of cytomegalovirus exposure and HLA in healthy donors. With 60 Vbeta and 13 Jbeta primers, the PCR was carried out. Only in-frame clones appear in the TCRdb table, and some are missing; sequencing was by immunoSEQ multiplex PCR. The table includes around 200,000 clones, 62% detected once. The sample taken for sequencing was PBMCs. These receptors were obtained from a middle-aged man in good health and CMV-seronegative.

The chain carries TRBV5-5 and TRBJ2-2; the match to TRBD1 covers 7 bases. Unmatched junction bases numbered 4, after V lost 0 bases and J lost 2 bases. The CDR3 extends over 16 amino acids. Germline V gene lookup returns CDR1 SGHKS and CDR2 YYEKEE (reference sequence). The CDR3 region has the DNA TGTGCCAGCAGCTTGGAAGGGGGCCGAAACACCGGGGAGCTGTTTTTT. Encoded protein: CASSLEGGRNTGELFF. The full variable domain, with the rest looked up from reference TRBV5-5 and TRBJ2-2, is DAGVTQSPTHLIKTRGQQVTLRCSPISGHKSVSWYQQVLGQGPQFIFQYYEKEERGRGNFPDRFSARQFPNYSSELNVNALLLGDSALYLCASSLEGGRNTGELFFGEGSRLTVL.

V usage is TRBV7-2 and J usage is TRBJ2-5, with TRBD2 matching over 8 bases. Germline V gene sequence: CDR1 SGHTA, CDR2 FQGNSA. After removal of 0 bases from V and 3 bases from J, the junction contained 9 bases not matched to a gene. This CDR3 comprises 17 residues. CDR3 in DNA: TGTGCCAGCAGCTTAGCACCCAGCGGGAGATGGGAAGAGACCCAGTACTTC. This gives the protein CASSLAPSGRWEETQYF.

This clone was recorded a few times. J is TRBJ2-1 and V is TRBV14; D unclear. Germline V lookup: CDR1 SGHDN, CDR2 FVKESK. V was pared by 6 bases and J by 2 bases, with 8 bases between. The CDR3 runs 13 residues. The CDR3 here is CASRVSAYNEQFF. The DNA of the CDR3 is TGTGCCAGCAGAGTGTCAGCCTACAATGAGCAGTTCTTC.

This chain links TRBV7-8 with TRBJ2-3; 8 nucleotides align to TRBD2. The CDR3 is 15 residues long. V lost 3 bases to trimming and J lost 2 bases; unmatched junction nucleotides: 4. Per the germline V gene, CDR1 is SGHVS and CDR2 is FQNEAQ. DNA of the CDR3: TGTGCCAGCAGCTTTAGCGGGGTATTCACAGATACGCAGTATTTT. It translates to CASSFSGVFTDTQYF.

This clone appeared a few times. The V and J genes are TRBV5-6 and TRBJ2-7; possible D gene TRBD2, 5 bases. The V end was cut by 0 bases, the J end by 5 bases, with 9 bases between. This CDR3 has 13 residues. Germline assignment: CDR1 SGHDT and CDR2 YYEEEE. The CDR3 coding sequence is TGTGCCAGCAGCTTGGGCGCAGCGGACGAGCAGTACTTC. The encoded protein is CASSLGAADEQYF.

The chain combines TRBV28 with TRBJ2-1; 11 nucleotides align to TRBD2. CDR1 and CDR2 from the germline V gene are MDHEN and SYDVKM. With V trimmed by 2 bases and J by 2 bases, 2 bases remained unmatched. The CDR3 is 16 residues long. This CDR3 reads CASSLLAGGTYNEQFF. The CDR3 nucleotides read TGTGCCAGCAGTTTACTAGCGGGGGGAACCTACAATGAGCAGTTCTTC.

The rearrangement joins TRBV7-8 to TRBJ2-2; 9 bases are shared with TRBD1. Germline V gene data show CDR1 as SGHVS and CDR2 as FQNEAQ. Trimming took 1 base from V and 7 from J; bases not matched to a gene: 4. The CDR3 loop spans 15 amino acids. CDR3 protein: CASSLVDRGFGELFF. In DNA, the CDR3 is TGTGCCAGCAGCTTAGTGGACAGGGGATTCGGGGAGCTGTTTTTT.

This clone has just a few counts. The chain uses TRBV15 and TRBJ2-5; 8 bases are shared with TRBD1. Looked up from germline, CDR1 is LNHNV and CDR2 is YYDKDF (reference sequence). Trimming cost V 0 bases and J 2 bases; bases outside gene matches: 2. The CDR3 sequence is 15 residues long. The CDR3 region is CATSRDGTGQETQYF. The CDR3 DNA follows: TGTGCCACCAGCAGAGATGGGACAGGACAAGAGACCCAGTACTTC.